This TCR beta chain was found in a study of T cells expressing NK-cell markers. Background on the study: Researchers got TCR beta repertoires out of sorted CD3+CD56+NKG2C+, CD3+CD56+NKG2C- and CD3+CD56-NKG2C+ T cells. HCMV seropositivity characterized most of the eight sequenced donors, and seronegativity one.

About this clonotype itself: Its cognate antigen is unknown.

In generating TCR beta cDNA, 5'RACE template switching with UMIs was used. After re-calling the 5' RACE reads, TCRdb lists one entry per CDR3 protein, DNA absent. This sample contains 300,000 or so distinct CDR3 sequences. Study observations and caveats: The dominant NKG2C+ clonotypes represented about 1.0-7.5% of CD8+ T cells in six donors.

CDR3 length equals 14 residues. From germline, CDR1 is SGHDT and CDR2 YYEEEE. V usage is TRBV5-6 and J usage is TRBJ2-1; TCRdb selects TRBD1, and the lack of DNA leaves this call unchecked. Specimen: blood T cells: a sorted CD56 or NKG2C T cell subset, CD4+ or CD8+ T cells, or bulk PBMC T cells (not recorded which). The TCR comes from a woman aged 18 to 75 in good health. This CDR3 reads CASTYRGQYNEQFF.